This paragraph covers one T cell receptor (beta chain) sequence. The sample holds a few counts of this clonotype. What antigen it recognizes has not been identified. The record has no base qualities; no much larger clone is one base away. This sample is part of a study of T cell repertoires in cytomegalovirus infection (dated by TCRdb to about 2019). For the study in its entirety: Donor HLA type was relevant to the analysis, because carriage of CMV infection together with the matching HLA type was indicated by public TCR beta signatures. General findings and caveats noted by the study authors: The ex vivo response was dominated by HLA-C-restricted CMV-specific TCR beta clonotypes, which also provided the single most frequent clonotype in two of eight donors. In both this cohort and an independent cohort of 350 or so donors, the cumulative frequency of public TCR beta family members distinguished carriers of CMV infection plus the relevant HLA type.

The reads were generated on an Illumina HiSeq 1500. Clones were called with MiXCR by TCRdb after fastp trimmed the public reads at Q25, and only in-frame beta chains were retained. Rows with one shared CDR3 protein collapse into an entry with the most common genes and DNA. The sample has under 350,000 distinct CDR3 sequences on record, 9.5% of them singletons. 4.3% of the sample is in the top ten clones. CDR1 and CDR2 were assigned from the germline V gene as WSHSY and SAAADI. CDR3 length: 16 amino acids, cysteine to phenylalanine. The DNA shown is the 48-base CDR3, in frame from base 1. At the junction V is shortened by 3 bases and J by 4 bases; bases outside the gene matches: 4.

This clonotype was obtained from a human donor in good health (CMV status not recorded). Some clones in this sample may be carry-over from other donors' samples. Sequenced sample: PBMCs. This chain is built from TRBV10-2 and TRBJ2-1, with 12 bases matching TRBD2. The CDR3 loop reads CASSDPTSGRYNEQFF. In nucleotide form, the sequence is TGCGCCAGCAGTGATCCAACTAGCGGGAGGTACAATGAGCAGTTCTTC.